This section outlines one T cell receptor beta chain sequence together with its context. Mouse gene names and germline throughout. The read falls 1 residue short of the CDR3 end, and the missing part is taken from the germline J gene. The assay was immunoSEQ multiplex PCR, and TCRdb's table has in-frame clones only and misses some. There are about 20,000 clones in the sample; roughly 72% occur only once, and under 0.75% lies in the top ten. In germline, CDR1 is LGHNA, CDR2 YNLKQL (reference sequence). This CDR3 is built from 14 residues. J was trimmed by 5 bases and V by 1 base; bases with no gene match: 4. This sample was included in a study of tissue T cells after allogeneic stem cell transplantation.

This rearrangement joins TRBV5 to TRBJ2-7, with 8 bases aligning to TRBD2. The sample comprised spleen. This receptor was identified in a female BALB/c mouse in good health. The mice in this strain carry MHC haplotype H2-d. The part of the CDR3 DNA that was read is TGTGCCAGCAGCCAAGCGGGGGGGCGCGATGAACAGTAC. It translates to CASSQAGGRDEQY. The whole CDR3 protein is CASSQAGGRDEQYF.